The clone carrying this T cell receptor beta chain appeared once. The sample is drawn from a study of T cells in Graves' hyperthyroidism and ophthalmopathy. CDR1 is SGHKS, CDR2 YYEKEE, per germline (reference sequence). Trimming cost V 1 base and J 3 bases, with 10 bases left between them. The CDR3 is made up of 15 amino acids. Amplified regions were TCR beta CDR3 sequences from RNA transcripts. A set of HTBI primers served as the primers for a first-round RT-PCR of the TCR CDR3. MiXCR was run by TCRdb on the multiplex PCR reads, yielding one entry per CDR3 protein. The profile shows around 600,000 distinct CDR3 sequences, roughly a sixth of them singletons.

Sequences were obtained from blood. This chain uses TRBV5-5 with TRBJ2-2, with D tentatively TRBD1 or TRBD2 (6 bases each). This TCR derives from a woman in her forties with Graves' ophthalmopathy. DNA for the CDR3: TGTGCCAGCAGCTTGTACAGGGAGGACACCGGGGAGCTGTTTTTT. It yields the protein CASSLYREDTGELFF.